This entry lists 22 T cell receptor beta chains sequenced from one sample in a study of cytomegalovirus exposure and HLA in healthy donors. The PCR had 60 Vbeta and 13 Jbeta primers. Sequencing used immunoSEQ multiplex PCR; TCRdb keeps in-frame clones, though not all of them. The sample includes around 180,000 clones, 75% to 85% of them seen just once. Sequencing was carried out using PBMCs. These receptors originate from a woman aged 50 to 60 in good health and CMV-seropositive.

The chain links TRBV30 to TRBJ1-3; the D is unclear. This CDR3 is 14 amino acids long. Deletions cut 2 bases from V and 0 bases from J, with 8 bases between. CDR1 and CDR2 from the germline V gene are GTSNPN and SVGIG (reference sequence). CDR3 protein: CAWSLGSSGNTIYF. The DNA of the CDR3 is TGTGCCTGGAGTTTGGGGAGCTCTGGAAACACCATATATTTT. Based on the CDR3 plus reference TRBV30 and TRBJ1-3, the full variable domain is SQTIHQWPATLVQPVGSPLSLECTVEGTSNPNLYWYRQAAGRGLQLLFYSVGIGQISSEVPQNLSASRPQDRQFILSSKKLLLSDSGFYLCAWSLGSSGNTIYFGEGSWLTVV.

The chain is built from TRBV7-3 and TRBJ1-6, with TRBD1 as a possible D gene (5 bases). The V end lost 3 bases, the J end lost 8 bases, and 8 bases lay between the germline ends. The CDR3 is 13 residues long. In germline, CDR1 is SGHTA, CDR2 FQGTGA. Written as DNA, the CDR3 is TGTGCCAGCAGCTTGCGGGGGGATTCACCCCTCCACTTT. Translated: CASSLRGDSPLHF.

V usage is TRBV6-5 and J usage is TRBJ1-6; no clear D gene. Trimming stripped 2 bases from V and 0 bases from J, with 8 bases between. Germline assignment: CDR1 MNHEY and CDR2 SVGAGI. This CDR3 contains 16 residues. CDR3 sequence (DNA): TGTGCCAGCAGTTACATCGGGAGCTCCTATAATTCACCCCTCCACTTT. Translating gives CASSYIGSSYNSPLHF.

The V and J genes are TRBV10-3 and TRBJ2-7; TRBD1 is a possible D gene (6 bases). The germline CDR1 and CDR2 sequences are ENHRY and SYGVKD. There are 12 residues in the CDR3. Trimming stripped 10 bases from V and 4 bases from J, with 14 bases between. As DNA, the CDR3 is TGTGCCACCAGGTTAGGGGGTTACGAGCAGTACTTC. It translates to CATRLGGYEQYF.

J is TRBJ1-1 and V is TRBV6-5; unclear D gene. The germline V and J ends were trimmed by 7 bases and 4 bases, with 10 bases remaining between them. The length of the CDR3 is 12 residues. Germline V gene sequence: CDR1 MNHEY, CDR2 SVGAGI. CDR3 DNA: TGTGCCAGCACTCACCGGGGCACTGAAGCTTTCTTT. Its translation: CASTHRGTEAFF.

This clone was detected a few times. The chain uses TRBV6-1 and TRBJ1-6, with 8 nucleotides matching TRBD1. V was clipped by 10 bases and J by 10 bases; unmatched bases: 9. Germline CDR1 and CDR2: MNHNS and SASEGT. This CDR3 is 13 amino acids long. CDR3: CATLQGEGSPLHF. For the CDR3, the DNA is TGTGCCACCCTACAGGGGGAGGGATCACCCCTCCACTTT.

The gene calls are TRBV14 and TRBJ2-1; the match to TRBD2 covers 14 bases. The CDR3 contains 15 residues. CDR1 and CDR2 from the germline V gene are SGHDN and FVKESK. The V and J ends lost 4 bases and 9 bases, in that order; junction bases with no gene match: 5. The CDR3 region is CASSLTSGGAPEQFF. In DNA, the CDR3 is TGTGCCAGCAGCCTGACTAGCGGGGGGGCCCCTGAGCAGTTCTTC. Looking up the rest from reference TRBV14 and TRBJ2-1 gives the full variable domain: EAGVTQFPSHSVIEKGQTVTLRCDPISGHDNLYWYRRVMGKEIKFLLHFVKESKQDESGMPNNRFLAERTGGTYSTLKVQPAELEDSGVYFCASSLTSGGAPEQFFGPGTRLTVL.

The chain employs TRBV6-5 and TRBJ1-5, with 7 bases lining up with TRBD1. The germline V gene has CDR1 MNHEY and CDR2 SVGAGI. The CDR3 totals 12 residues. Losses at the gene ends were 7 bases for V and 6 bases for J; bases not matched to a gene: 3. For the CDR3, the DNA is TGTGCCAGCAACACAGGGGCTCAGCCCCAGCATTTT. It yields the protein CASNTGAQPQHF.

There are many counts of this clone. This chain joins TRBV7-6 and TRBJ2-7, with D possibly TRBD2 on 7 matching bases. The CDR3 covers 15 residues. Germline CDR1 reads SGHVS; CDR2 reads FNYEAQ. V shed 2 bases and J shed 2 bases, with 13 bases lying between them. For the CDR3, the DNA is TGTGCCAGCAGCTTAAGTGGGGGGGGCGCCTACGAGCAGTACTTC. Its translation: CASSLSGGGAYEQYF.

The rearrangement joins TRBV5-1 to TRBJ1-1, with D unresolved. CDR1 is SGHRS and CDR2 is YFSETQ in the germline V gene. Deletions cut 4 bases from V and 1 base from J, with 14 bases between. This CDR3 is built from 15 residues. The CDR3 DNA is TGCGCCAGCAGCCTATCTCCGACACAGAACACTGAAGCTTTCTTT. It specifies CASSLSPTQNTEAFF.

In this sample, this clone turned up once. The chain combines TRBV2 with TRBJ2-2; TRBD1 is a possible D gene (7 bases). The ends were cut back, 0 bases at V and 6 bases at J, with 17 bases in the middle. This CDR3 is 17 amino acids long. Germline CDR1 is SNHLY and CDR2 is FYNNEI. This CDR3 is CASSEAQPGGWAGELFF. The CDR3 DNA reads TGTGCCAGCAGTGAAGCACAGCCAGGGGGGTGGGCCGGGGAGCTGTTTTTT.

This chain joins TRBV4-1 and TRBJ2-5; no clear D. This CDR3 spans 15 amino acids. Trimming removed 1 base at V and 5 bases at J, with 14 bases between. Germline V lookup: CDR1 MGHRA, CDR2 YSYEKL. CDR3 DNA sequence: TGCGCCAGCAGCCAAGTATTGGCTACCGGGGAGACCCAGTACTTC. This gives the protein CASSQVLATGETQYF.

The rearrangement uses TRBV6-1 and TRBJ1-5; the match to TRBD1 covers 10 bases. The junction had 8 bases not matched to a gene; V was cut back by 5 bases and J by 10 bases. Germline CDR1 is MNHNS and CDR2 is SASEGT. This CDR3 spans 14 amino acids. CDR3: CASSQGTGAQPQHF. The CDR3 DNA follows: TGTGCCAGCAGTCAGGGGACAGGGGCTCAACCCCAGCATTTT.

This clone came up once. The CDR3 reads CASTGQAQPQHF. CDR3 in DNA: TGTGCCAGCACGGGACAAGCTCAGCCCCAGCATTTT. The chain joins TRBV6-5 to TRBJ1-5, with D maybe TRBD1 (6 bases). V was cut by 7 bases and J by 6 bases, with 10 bases left in between. This CDR3 region has 12 residues. Germline lookup yields CDR1 MNHEY and CDR2 SVGAGI.

This sequence joins TRBV11-2 and TRBJ2-5, with 10 nucleotides matching TRBD2. The V gene end was trimmed by 5 bases and the J gene end by 1 base; junction bases not matched to a gene: 13. Germline V gene lookup returns CDR1 SGHAT and CDR2 FQNNGV. The CDR3 has 18 amino acids. CDR3 nucleotides: TGTGCCAGCAGCCAGGTGGCTAGCGGGGGAATACTCCAAGAGACCCAGTACTTC. This gives the protein CASSQVASGGILQETQYF.

The table lists this clone with a few counts. The gene calls are TRBV4-1 and TRBJ2-1; a possible D gene is TRBD1 (5 bases). V was shortened by 10 bases and J by 12 bases, with 25 bases between the two germline ends. This CDR3 has 14 residues. CDR1 is MGHRA and CDR2 is YSYEKL in the germline V gene. This CDR3 is CATSSGPLDRGQFF. The CDR3 DNA follows: TGCGCCACTTCCTCCGGGCCTTTAGATAGGGGGCAGTTCTTC.

The chain has TRBV6-1 and TRBJ1-2; 8 nucleotides agree with TRBD1. The germline V gene encodes CDR1 MNHNS and CDR2 SASEGT. Germline trimming cut 4 bases from V and 4 bases from J; bases unmatched to any gene: 5. This CDR3 contains 14 residues. The CDR3 DNA is TGTGCCAGCAGTGTCACAGGGGGGGTCTATGGCTACACCTTC. It translates to CASSVTGGVYGYTF.

This chain joins TRBV19 and TRBJ2-4; the match to TRBD1 covers 9 bases. V gave up 4 bases and J gave up 0 bases; unmatched junction bases: 7. This CDR3 region has 17 residues. The germline V gene encodes CDR1 LNHDA and CDR2 SQIVND (reference sequence). The CDR3 DNA reads as TGTGCCAGTAGTAAATCGAGGGACAGGGAAGCCAAAAACATTCAGTACTTC. Translated: CASSKSRDREAKNIQYF.

The chain is built from TRBV4-1 and TRBJ1-2; maybe TRBD1 (6 bases). CDR3 length: 16 residues. CDR1 MGHRA and CDR2 YSYEKL come from the germline V gene. V lost 4 bases to trimming and J lost 2 bases, with 17 bases between them. The CDR3 here is CASSLWGGGSNYGYTF. For the CDR3, the DNA is TGCGCCAGCAGCCTCTGGGGAGGGGGGTCAAACTATGGCTACACCTTC.

The chain has TRBV11-3 and TRBJ1-1; D unclear. Per the germline V gene, CDR1 is SGHNT and CDR2 is YENEEA. V lost 4 bases and J lost 0, with 6 bases in between. The CDR3 is 13 residues long. In DNA, the CDR3 is TGTGCCAGCAGCTCGACACTGAACACTGAAGCTTTCTTT. Protein: CASSSTLNTEAFF. Full variable domain (remainder filled in from reference TRBV11-3 and TRBJ1-1): EAGVVQSPRYKIIEKKQPVAFWCNPISGHNTLYWYLQNLGQGPELLIRYENEEAVDDSQLPKDRFSAERLKGVDSTLKIQPAELGDSAVYLCASSSTLNTEAFFGQGTRLTVV.

The chain is built from TRBV2 and TRBJ2-7; D is undetermined. This CDR3 is 12 amino acids long. The V gene lost 4 bases and the J gene lost 3 bases, with 7 bases spanning the gap. Germline V lookup: CDR1 SNHLY, CDR2 FYNNEI. CDR3 nucleotides: TGTGCCAGCAGTGCGCGCCTCTACGAGCAGTACTTC. As protein: CASSARLYEQYF.

This clone appeared once. The genes are TRBV9 and TRBJ2-1; 7 nucleotides agree with TRBD2. The trim removed 6 bases at V and 4 bases at J, leaving 10 bases unmatched. CDR3 size: 15 residues. CDR1 is SGDLS and CDR2 is YYNGEE in the germline V gene. The CDR3 loop is CASTPGGFNYNEQFF. In nucleotides, the CDR3 is TGTGCCAGCACCCCGGGGGGTTTCAATTACAATGAGCAGTTCTTC.